This T cell receptor (beta chain) was identified in a study of OX40 agonist ivuxolimab in advanced cancers. In the study overall: Participants averaged approximately 65 years of age (range 23 to 79) and were around 85% male. Three individuals attained partial responses, comprising one hepatocellular carcinoma case and two cutaneous melanoma cases.

V dropped 2 bases and J dropped 0 bases, with 12 bases sitting between them. The germline CDR1 and CDR2 sequences are SGHRS and YFSETQ. This CDR3 has 17 amino acids. Libraries were prepared by immunoSEQ multiplex PCR; TCRdb keeps only in-frame clonotypes and omits some of them. The profile covers over 80,000 clones, with 86% appearing a single time and roughly 5.5% taken by the ten largest. The clonotype originates from an adult with an advanced solid tumor such as melanoma, head and neck, liver or kidney cancer. The chain employs TRBV5-1 and TRBJ1-6; no clear D. The sample consisted of CD4+ or CD8+ T cells sorted from blood, taken in a trial of the OX40 agonist ivuxolimab. The CDR3 spells CASSLSSTDSYNSPLHF. The CDR3 DNA follows: TGCGCCAGCAGCTTATCCAGCACGGACTCCTATAATTCACCCCTCCACTTT.